Each of the 20 T cell receptor beta chains below was sequenced from the same sample in a study of T cells in localized non-small cell lung cancer. The data were produced by immunoSEQ multiplex PCR, yet TCRdb's version contains in-frame clones alone and is incomplete. The repertoire holds about 82,000 clones, with over 60% as singletons. Specimen: PBMCs, collected before any cancer treatment. The origin of the receptors is a man aged 35 to 69 with stage II squamous cell lung carcinoma.

This chain connects TRBV7-3 to TRBJ1-1, with 9 positions matching TRBD1. The CDR3 sequence is 15 residues long. Trimming removed 6 bases from V and 1 base from J; junction bases left unmatched: 6. Germline values: CDR1 SGHTA, CDR2 FQGTGA. Here the CDR3 reads CASRRTGVTNTEAFF. The CDR3 DNA follows: TGTGCCAGCAGGCGGACAGGGGTGACGAACACTGAAGCTTTCTTT. The whole variable domain, filled in from reference TRBV7-3 and TRBJ1-1, reads GAGVSQTPSNKVTEKGKYVELRCDPISGHTALYWYRQSLGQGPEFLIYFQGTGAADDSGLPNDRFFAVRPEGSVSTLKIQRTERGDSAVYLCASRRTGVTNTEAFFGQGTRLTVV.

The gene calls are TRBV30 and TRBJ2-7; 8 nucleotides line up with TRBD2. Unmatched junction bases numbered 6, after V lost 2 bases and J lost 0 bases. This CDR3 spans 15 amino acids. Germline CDR1 and CDR2: GTSNPN and SVGIG (reference sequence). The CDR3 DNA reads as TGTGCCTGGAGTTCTGGAGGGACTAGCTCCTACGAGCAGTACTTC. Translated, it gives CAWSSGGTSSYEQYF.

J is TRBJ2-1 and V is TRBV7-9, with unresolved D. Trimming left V 0 bases short and J 1 base short, with 4 bases between. The CDR3 extends over 14 amino acids. Germline V gene sequence: CDR1 SEHNR, CDR2 FQNEAQ (reference sequence). DNA of the CDR3: TGTGCCAGCAGCTTAGCAGATTCCTACAATGAGCAGTTCTTC. Translated, it gives CASSLADSYNEQFF.

V is TRBV30 and J is TRBJ1-3, with D perhaps matching TRBD1 (5 bases). Trimming cost V 3 bases and J 11 bases, with 20 bases left between them. Germline loops: CDR1 GTSNPN, CDR2 SVGIG (reference sequence). The CDR3 runs 14 residues. The CDR3: CAWSSGGARIAIYF. In nucleotides, the CDR3 is TGTGCCTGGAGCTCCGGCGGGGCTCGAATAGCCATATATTTT.

The rearrangement joins TRBV7-8 to TRBJ1-5; D is uncertain. Germline-derived CDR1 and CDR2 are SGHVS and FQNEAQ. CDR3 length equals 15 residues. The germline V and J ends were trimmed by 1 base and 0 bases, with 7 bases remaining between them. The CDR3 DNA sequence: TGTGCCAGCAGCTTAGAAAGATATAGCAATCAGCCCCAGCATTTT. It specifies CASSLERYSNQPQHF. The variable domain in full, with the rest retrieved from reference TRBV7-8 and TRBJ1-5, is GAGVSQSPRYKVAKRGQDVALRCDPISGHVSLFWYQQALGQGPEFLTYFQNEAQLDKSGLPSDRFFAERPEGSVSTLKIQRTQQEDSAVYLCASSLERYSNQPQHFGDGTRLSIL.

The V call is TRBV5-1, the J call TRBJ1-4; tentatively, D is TRBD1 (5 bases). The CDR3 extends over 14 amino acids. Germline loops: CDR1 SGHRS, CDR2 YFSETQ. V lost 4 bases to trimming and J lost 5 bases, with 12 bases between them. CDR3 residues: CASSTGHVNEKLFF. CDR3 in DNA: TGCGCCAGCAGCACTGGACACGTAAATGAAAAACTGTTTTTT.

The CDR3 loop is CASSLSGSSSYNEQFF. The CDR3 DNA sequence: TGTGCCAGCAGCTTAAGTGGATCCAGCTCCTACAATGAGCAGTTCTTC. This rearrangement joins TRBV7-8 to TRBJ2-1; D remains unclear. Looked up from germline, CDR1 is SGHVS and CDR2 is FQNEAQ. V was shortened by 2 bases and J by 0 bases, with 11 bases between the two germline ends. There are 16 residues in the CDR3.

V gene TRBV11-2 combines with J gene TRBJ2-7, with D perhaps TRBD1 or TRBD2 (5 bases each). Looked up from germline, CDR1 is SGHAT and CDR2 is FQNNGV. V was shortened by 1 base and J by 9 bases, with 16 bases between the two germline ends. There are 14 residues in the CDR3. The CDR3 nucleotides are TGTGCCAGCAGCTTAGGGGACCCCCGGGTAGGGCAGTACTTC. It yields the protein CASSLGDPRVGQYF.

The chain joins TRBV19 to TRBJ2-3; 10 bases are a match to TRBD2. CDR1 LNHDA and CDR2 SQIVND come from the germline V gene (reference sequence). J lost 1 base, V lost 3 bases, and 13 bases had no gene match. CDR3 length: 19 residues. The CDR3 coding sequence is TGTGCCAGTAGTATCCTCCCCTCGCTCACTAGCGGGGGCACAGATACGCAGTATTTT. It encodes CASSILPSLTSGGTDTQYF. The full variable domain, in which reference TRBV19 and TRBJ2-3 provide the parts outside the CDR3, is DGGITQSPKYLFRKEGQNVTLSCEQNLNHDAMYWYRQDPGQGLRLIYYSQIVNDFQKGDIAEGYSVSREKKESFPLTVTSAQKNPTAFYLCASSILPSLTSGGTDTQYFGPGTRLTVL.

V usage is TRBV6-5 and J usage is TRBJ2-5; 7 bases map to TRBD2. Trimming at V came to 6 bases and at J to 5 bases, leaving 3 bases not matched to a gene. Germline V CDR1 and CDR2: MNHEY, SVGAGI. The CDR3 covers 12 residues. As DNA, the CDR3 is TGTGCCAGCAGCTCCGGGAGGGAGACCCAGTACTTC. Its translation: CASSSGRETQYF.

V gene TRBV6-1 combines with J gene TRBJ2-1, with 9 nucleotides matching TRBD1. V trimming: 4 bases; J trimming: 2 bases; junction bases outside the gene matches: 3. The CDR3 sequence is 15 residues long. Germline V gene sequence: CDR1 MNHNS, CDR2 SASEGT. In DNA form, the CDR3 reads TGTGCCAGCAGTGGGGACAGGGTGGCCTACAATGAGCAGTTCTTC. It yields the protein CASSGDRVAYNEQFF.

This clone has only a few counts. The chain combines TRBV9 with TRBJ1-2; TRBD1 agrees at 8 bases. Trimming at V came to 0 bases and at J to 8 bases, leaving 15 bases not matched to a gene. Per germline, CDR1 SGDLS and CDR2 YYNGEE. This CDR3 contains 17 residues. This CDR3 reads CASSVDLSGQGARGYTF. The CDR3 nucleotides are TGTGCCAGCAGCGTAGATTTATCGGGGCAGGGGGCGAGAGGCTACACCTTC.

Concerning this clone itself: The junction departs from the called germline gene at one end, perhaps through a read error. The CDR3 loop reads CASSSITVNEQFF. In DNA, the CDR3 is TGTGCTAGCAGCTCAATTACAGTCAATGAGCAGTTCTTC. The chain is built from TRBV7-7 and TRBJ2-1; D unclear. The CDR3 has 13 residues. Germline loops: CDR1 SSHAT, CDR2 FNYEAQ (reference sequence).

The chain employs TRBV9 and TRBJ2-3; 7 nucleotides agree with TRBD2. V lost 5 bases and J lost 3; bases outside the gene matches: 18. Looked up from germline, CDR1 is SGDLS and CDR2 is YYNGEE. This CDR3 contains 18 residues. CDR3 in amino acids: CASRGLPPPGLVTDTQYF. The DNA for the CDR3 is TGTGCCAGCAGGGGGCTACCCCCCCCAGGACTAGTGACAGATACGCAGTATTTT.

V is TRBV5-1 and J is TRBJ2-7; perhaps D is TRBD1 or TRBD2 (5 bases each). The CDR3 consists of 14 residues. Germline CDR1 reads SGHRS; CDR2 reads YFSETQ. With 2 bases removed from V and 3 bases from J, the gap between germline ends came to 12 bases. CDR3 in DNA: TGCGCCAGCAGCTTTGGGGCAGGGAGCTACGAGCAGTACTTC. Translated: CASSFGAGSYEQYF.

The chain carries TRBV7-9 and TRBJ2-1; 10 bases agree with TRBD2. The germline V gene encodes CDR1 SEHNR and CDR2 FQNEAQ (reference sequence). CDR3 length: 16 residues. With 4 bases clipped from V and 7 bases from J, the junction kept 10 bases outside the gene matches. The CDR3 DNA reads TGTGCCAGCAGCTCACTCCTAGCGGGAGATGAGAATGAGCAGTTCTTC. It codes for CASSSLLAGDENEQFF.

The genes are TRBV27 and TRBJ2-7; 7 bases are shared with TRBD2. This CDR3 is 14 amino acids long. Germline V lookup: CDR1 MNHEY, CDR2 SMNVEV (reference sequence). Trimming took 9 bases from V and 4 from J; bases not matched to a gene: 12. The CDR3 reads CASRLGTTSYEQYF. CDR3 nucleotide sequence: TGTGCCAGTCGCTTAGGGACTACCTCGTACGAGCAGTACTTC.

This clone showed up just a few times. V is TRBV15 and J is TRBJ2-7; no firm D call. Trimming shortened V by 0 bases and J by 10 bases, and 13 bases separated the two germline ends. CDR1 is LNHNV and CDR2 is YYDKDF in the germline V gene (reference sequence). The CDR3 is 13 residues long. CDR3 sequence reads: CATSRDPLASQYF. CDR3 sequence (DNA): TGTGCCACCAGCAGAGATCCCCTCGCCAGTCAGTACTTC.

This clone was seen once. This chain uses TRBV4-1 with TRBJ2-1; the D is unclear. Germline V gene lookup returns CDR1 MGHRA and CDR2 YSYEKL. The CDR3 covers 17 residues. V was trimmed by 1 base and J by 4 bases, leaving 17 bases between them. This CDR3 reads CASSQVRSRHTYNEQFF. DNA for the CDR3: TGCGCCAGCAGCCAAGTACGAAGTCGACACACTTACAATGAGCAGTTCTTC.

The chain links TRBV7-2 to TRBJ2-1; either TRBD1 or TRBD2 may fit D (6 bases each). V lost 5 bases and J lost 6, with 14 bases in between. There are 14 residues in the CDR3. Germline assignment: CDR1 SGHTA and CDR2 FQGNSA. This chain's CDR3 is CASSPGWGANEQFF. CDR3 DNA sequence: TGTGCCAGCAGCCCGGGGTGGGGGGCCAATGAGCAGTTCTTC.